The source of this T cell receptor (beta chain) is a study of beta chain features in type 1 diabetes. This clone was found a few times. No antigen is known for it. Study findings and constraints: Individuals with type 1 diabetes displayed fewer insertions and more deletions at VDJ junctions. It was possible that PCR favored shorter templates, equally so in patients and controls. TCRB CDR3s from Type 1 diabetes patients were moderately but significantly shorter in all four CD4+ subsets.

CDR1 is SEHNR, CDR2 FQNEAQ, per germline (reference sequence). This CDR3 is 17 amino acids long. Germline trimming cut 5 bases from V and 5 bases from J; bases unmatched to any gene: 15. Sequencing targeted expressed TCRB transcripts, as all isolated RNA had been reverse transcribed. Regulatory, naive and central memory T cell samples averaged approximately 3.9 million reads. Sequencing used immunoSEQ multiplex PCR; TCRdb keeps in-frame clones, though not all of them. The data contain more than 95,000 clones, roughly 17% of them singletons. This chain links TRBV7-9 with TRBJ2-1; 7 positions match TRBD1. This clonotype originated in a young man with type 1 diabetes. Material for sequencing was central memory CD4+ T cells from blood. The CDR3 loop reads CASSDRDRWTVDNEQFF. Written as DNA, the CDR3 is TGTGCCAGCAGCGACAGGGACCGGTGGACTGTGGACAATGAGCAGTTCTTC.